Sequencing of this TCR beta chain was carried out in a study of beta chain features in type 1 diabetes. Background on the study: No patient-donor differences in age, gender, total cells or subset yield. Examination of sorted cells across all samples involved around 99 million cells. Overall study findings and caveats: Fewer insertions but more deletions were seen at VDJ junctions in type 1 diabetes patients.

One heparinised blood draw averaging approximately 120 mL was given by each donor. This CDR3 has 14 residues. The V gene's germline CDR1 is LNHDA and CDR2 SQIVND (reference sequence). V lost 10 bases, J lost 6 bases, and 8 bases stayed unmatched. With respect to this clone: Its specificity is not known.

TCRB transcripts that were expressed got sequenced, as all of the isolated RNA had been reverse transcribed. Generated by immunoSEQ multiplex PCR, the TCRdb table keeps only in-frame clones and is missing some. The top ten hold roughly 0.42% of the sample, which has 130,000 to 150,000 clones, about 50% seen once. The chain uses TRBV19 and TRBJ2-1; 11 bases align to TRBD2. Sequencing was performed on Tregs from blood. This TCR was sampled from a young man in good health. Here the CDR3 reads CATAALAGANEQFF. CDR3 nucleotide sequence: TGTGCCACAGCCGCACTAGCGGGAGCCAATGAGCAGTTCTTC.